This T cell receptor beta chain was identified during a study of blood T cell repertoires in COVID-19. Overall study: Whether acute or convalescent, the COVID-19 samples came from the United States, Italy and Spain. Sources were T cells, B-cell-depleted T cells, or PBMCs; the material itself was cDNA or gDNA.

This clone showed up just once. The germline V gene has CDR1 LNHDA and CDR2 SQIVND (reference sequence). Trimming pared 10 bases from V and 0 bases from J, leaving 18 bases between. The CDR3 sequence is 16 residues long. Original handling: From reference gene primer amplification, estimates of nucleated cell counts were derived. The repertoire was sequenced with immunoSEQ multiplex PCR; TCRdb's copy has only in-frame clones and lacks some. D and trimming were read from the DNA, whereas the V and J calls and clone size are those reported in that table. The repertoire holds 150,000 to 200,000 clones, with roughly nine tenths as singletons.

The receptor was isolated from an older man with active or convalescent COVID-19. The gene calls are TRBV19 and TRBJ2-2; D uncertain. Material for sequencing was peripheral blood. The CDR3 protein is CATKEIGYANTGELFF. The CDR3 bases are TGTGCCACCAAAGAAATCGGGTACGCGAACACCGGGGAGCTGTTTTTT.